Listed below are T cell receptor beta chains from one sample, sequenced in a study of CD8 T cells in Susac syndrome. Via MiXCR, TCRdb re-called the immunoSEQ multiplex PCR reads, giving one row per CDR3 protein. The repertoire holds around 140,000 distinct CDR3 sequences, with more than 85% as singletons. The material sequenced was CD4+ T cells from PBMCs. The receptors were sampled from a human donor with Susac syndrome. CDR3s include the opening cysteine and the closing phenylalanine or tryptophan. The D gene is left open where the match is weak. Clone size is given for some rows only: seen once, a few or many times, or a class if the clone is expanded.

V gene: TRBV11-2
D gene: TRBD2
clone size: few
J gene: TRBJ2-1
CDR3 protein: CASSLVVGTSRNEQFF
CDR3 DNA: TGTGCCAGCAGCTTAGTCGTTGGGACTAGCAGAAATGAGCAGTTCTTC

V gene: TRBV30
D gene: NA
clone size: NA
J gene: TRBJ1-1
CDR3 protein: CAWRTRQVQQEAFF
CDR3 DNA: TGTGCCTGGAGGACACGACAGGTACAACAAGAAGCTTTCTTT

V gene: TRBV30
D gene: TRBD1
clone size: NA
J gene: TRBJ2-7
CDR3 protein: CAWAGQGVEEQYF
CDR3 DNA: TGTGCCTGGGCGGGACAGGGAGTGGAGGAGCAGTACTTC

V gene: TRBV20-1
D gene: NA
clone size: NA
J gene: TRBJ2-3
CDR3 protein: CSAHPVPGDTQYF
CDR3 DNA: TGCAGTGCCCACCCGGTCCCCGGGGATACGCAGTATTTT

V gene: TRBV2
D gene: NA
clone size: NA
J gene: TRBJ2-7
CDR3 protein: CASSALDFRSSYEQYF
CDR3 DNA: TGTGCCAGCAGTGCCCTGGACTTTAGGAGCTCCTACGAGCAGTACTTC

V gene: TRBV20-1
D gene: NA
clone size: NA
J gene: TRBJ2-1
CDR3 protein: CSARGRRILSYNEQFF
CDR3 DNA: TGCAGTGCGCGGGGACGGCGGATCCTTTCCTACAATGAGCAGTTCTTC

V gene: TRBV29-1
D gene: NA
clone size: NA
J gene: TRBJ2-7
CDR3 protein: CSVGGARLYEQYF
CDR3 DNA: TGCAGCGTTGGAGGGGCCCGACTGTACGAGCAGTACTTC

V gene: TRBV30
D gene: TRBD2
clone size: NA
J gene: TRBJ2-7
CDR3 protein: CAWSVLAGSAEQYF
CDR3 DNA: TGTGCCTGGAGTGTACTAGCGGGGTCGGCCGAGCAGTACTTC

V gene: TRBV29-1
D gene: NA
clone size: NA
J gene: TRBJ2-2
CDR3 protein: CSVEIFKVEPLARELFF
CDR3 DNA: TGCAGCGTTGAAATTTTTAAGGTCGAGCCCTTGGCGAGGGAGCTGTTTTTT

V gene: TRBV4-1
D gene: NA
clone size: once
J gene: TRBJ1-5
CDR3 protein: CASRAVGSNQPQHF
CDR3 DNA: TGCGCCAGCAGGGCAGTTGGGAGCAATCAGCCCCAGCATTTT

V gene: TRBV7-2
D gene: TRBD1
clone size: NA
J gene: TRBJ1-2
CDR3 protein: CASSLGQGRNYGYTF
CDR3 DNA: TGTGCCAGCAGCTTAGGACAGGGGCGTAACTATGGCTACACCTTC

V gene: TRBV7-6
D gene: NA
clone size: NA
J gene: TRBJ1-3
CDR3 protein: CASSLMDGASGNTIYF
CDR3 DNA: TGTGCCAGCAGCCTAATGGACGGAGCCTCTGGAAACACCATATATTTT